This T cell receptor beta chain was obtained from a study of neurological immune-mediated disorders (dated by TCRdb to the late 2010s). The study in broad terms: The study compared peripheral blood TCR-beta repertoires of HTLV-I-associated myelopathy (HAM/TSP) patients, multiple sclerosis patients and healthy controls using UMI-based sequencing. The cohort comprised approximately 67 subjects: roughly 14 HAM/TSP patients, around 35 multiple sclerosis patients and about 20 healthy controls. Each longitudinal HAM/TSP and healthy donor was sampled at 3 time-points spaced at about 3-45 month intervals. The roughly 110 TCR-beta libraries included longitudinal samples, technical triplicates and paired sorted CD4+ and CD8+ T-cell subsets alongside PBMC samples.

The sample's time point label, in plain terms: longitudinal time-point 1 (baseline). Libraries from unsorted PBMCs were made from 2 million PBMCs kept in RNAlater at -80 degrees C until RNA extraction. Peripheral blood was subjected to Ficoll-Hypaque density gradient centrifugation to isolate PBMCs, which were then cryopreserved in liquid nitrogen. On the study overall, not on this receptor specifically: Across subjects, expanded clones never shared an identical CDR3 amino acid sequence, which suggests that the TCR-beta repertoires in every group were private. TCR clonal expansion was highest in HAM/TSP patients and lowest in MS patients, with MS patients falling below even healthy controls.

cDNA was synthesized by template-switch 5'RACE using a primer carrying a 10-nucleotide random unique molecular identifier by which each TCR transcript was tagged. Over 170 million TCR-beta sequences, covering 15-18 subjects, were produced in each sequencing run. The RNeasy kit was used to extract total RNA. The KAPA Real-time Library Amplification kit was used to amplify TCR-beta VDJ regions with primers for the TCR constant region and the 5'RACE anchor. Sample indexes and Illumina adaptors were added in a first PCR, and a second PCR then increased library yield. After Ampure bead purification, the roughly 650 bp TCR product was size-selected on a 2% E-gel SizeSelection system. Before pooling, libraries had their quality checked on a Bioanalyzer, their concentration measured with Qubit, and their quantity determined with the Kapa Library Quantification kit. An Illumina HiSeq 2500 was used to sequence the libraries paired-end at 2 x 150 bp. To increase sequence diversity, about 23-32% phiX was spiked into each library pool. As for the authors' bioinformatics: Quality-filtered reads were processed with the UMI-based MiGEC pipeline, and over 85% of raw TCR sequences were removed by the MiGEC pipeline during error correction. VDJ genes were aligned to IMGT germline references, and each clonotype was defined by a unique CDR3 amino acid sequence together with V-J genes. Clonal expansion, Shannon diversity, and CDR3 relatedness (CalcPairwiseDistances, ClusterSamples) were evaluated with VDJtools, and phylogenetic trees were built with CLCbio workbench. Using coefficient-of-variation modelling across technical triplicates, the study counted a clone as expanded if it had at least 8 unique UMIs. Clones were called with MiXCR by TCRdb after fastp trimmed the public reads at Q25, and only in-frame beta chains were retained. Entries that share a CDR3 protein sequence are merged under the most common genes and DNA. The V and J calls reflect TCRdb's pipeline rather than the authors' work. This sample has tens of thousands of distinct CDR3 sequences in its table, and about 13% of those were observed once. Of the sample, 3.5% to 5.5% is held by the ten largest clones.

Measured from the cysteine to the phenylalanine, the CDR3 is 17 residues long. This entry keeps only the CDR3 DNA: 51 bases, framed from base 1. From V the trimming removes 4 bases and from J it removes 1 base, while the gene matches leave 8 bases of the junction unaccounted for. CDR1 and CDR2 were assigned from the germline V gene as SGHRS and YFSETQ. This clonotype came up many times. Its antigen target is currently unknown. Base qualities are missing; no much larger clone stands one base away. This TCR was recovered from a female donor with HTLV-1-associated myelopathy (HAM/TSP). The chain is encoded by TRBV5-1 joined to TRBJ2-3; the central 11 bases match TRBD1. Sequenced sample: PBMCs. The CDR3 here reads CASSGGQGAFGTDTQYF. The DNA is as follows: TGCGCCAGCAGCGGCGGACAGGGGGCGTTTGGCACAGATACGCAGTATTTT.